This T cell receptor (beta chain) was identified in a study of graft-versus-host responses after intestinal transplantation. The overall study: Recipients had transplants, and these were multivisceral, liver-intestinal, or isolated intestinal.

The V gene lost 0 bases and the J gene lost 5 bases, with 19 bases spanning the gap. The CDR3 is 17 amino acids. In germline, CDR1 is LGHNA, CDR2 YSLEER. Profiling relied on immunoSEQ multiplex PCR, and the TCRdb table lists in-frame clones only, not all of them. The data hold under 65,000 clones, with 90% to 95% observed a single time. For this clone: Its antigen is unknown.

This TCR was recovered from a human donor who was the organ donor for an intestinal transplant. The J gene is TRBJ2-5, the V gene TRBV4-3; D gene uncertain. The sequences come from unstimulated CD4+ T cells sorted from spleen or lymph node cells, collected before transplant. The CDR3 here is CASSQDPLPHRGETQYF. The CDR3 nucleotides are TGCGCCAGCAGCCAAGATCCTCTTCCACACCGTGGGGAGACCCAGTACTTC.